This is a list of T cell receptor beta chains from one sample in a study of control samples from healthy donors and cancer patients. Using immunoSEQ multiplex PCR, the repertoire was profiled, and TCRdb retains in-frame clones only, with some absent. The table lists about 200,000 clones, roughly nine tenths of them singletons. The sequencing sample was made of blood. These receptors were collected from a man aged 25-45 years in good health. Each CDR3 is given with its conserved first and last residue. Fields, in order: V gene, CDR3 protein.

TRBV3-1/TRBV3-2 CASCLASGEQYF
TRBV2 CASREGGQGYQPQHF
TRBV7-6 CASPQGSGNTIYF
TRBV7-2 CASSQTGYSYEQYF
TRBV7-3 CASSSWVISDTEAFF
TRBV5-1 CASSSRSRLAPAYEQYF
TRBV7-6 CASRNSGGTKYNEQFF
TRBV2 CASSEVIRSNQPQHF
TRBV19 CASSPQVVYGRMNTEAFF
TRBV19 CASSRGNSNQPQHF
TRBV4-2 CASSPGPRVANEQFF
TRBV4-1 CASSQDRGHGYTF
TRBV18 CASSTYVTGSTDTQYF